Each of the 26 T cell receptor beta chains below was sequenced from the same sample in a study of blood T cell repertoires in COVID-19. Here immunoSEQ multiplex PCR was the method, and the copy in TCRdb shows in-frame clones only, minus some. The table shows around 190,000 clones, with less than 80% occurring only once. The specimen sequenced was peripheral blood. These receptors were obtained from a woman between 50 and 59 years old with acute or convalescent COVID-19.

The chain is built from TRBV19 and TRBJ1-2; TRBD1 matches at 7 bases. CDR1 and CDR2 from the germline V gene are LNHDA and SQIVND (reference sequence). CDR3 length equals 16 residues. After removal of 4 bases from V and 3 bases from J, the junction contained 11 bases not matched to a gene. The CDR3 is CASSKRDREADYGYTF. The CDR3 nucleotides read TGTGCCAGTAGTAAAAGAGACAGGGAGGCAGACTATGGCTACACCTTC.

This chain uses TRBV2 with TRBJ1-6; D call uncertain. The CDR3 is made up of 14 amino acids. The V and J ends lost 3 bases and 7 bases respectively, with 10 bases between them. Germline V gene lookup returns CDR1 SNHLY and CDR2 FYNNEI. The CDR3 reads CASSDTSYNSPLHF. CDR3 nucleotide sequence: TGTGCCAGCAGTGACACGAGTTACAATTCACCCCTCCACTTT.

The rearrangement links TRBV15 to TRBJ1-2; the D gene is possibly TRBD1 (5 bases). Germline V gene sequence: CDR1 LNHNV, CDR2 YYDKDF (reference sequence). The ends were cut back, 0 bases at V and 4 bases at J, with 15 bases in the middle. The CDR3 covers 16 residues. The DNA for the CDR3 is TGTGCCACCAGCAGAGATGTGGGAGGGGACGGCTATGGCTACACCTTC. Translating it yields CATSRDVGGDGYGYTF.

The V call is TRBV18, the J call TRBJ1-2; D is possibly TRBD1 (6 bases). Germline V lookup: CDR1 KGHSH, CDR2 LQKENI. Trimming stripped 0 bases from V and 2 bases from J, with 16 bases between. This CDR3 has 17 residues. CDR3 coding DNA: TGTGCCAGCTCACCACCAACCCTGACAGGTTTCAACTATGGCTACACCTTC. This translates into CASSPPTLTGFNYGYTF. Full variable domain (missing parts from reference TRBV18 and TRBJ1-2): NAGVMQNPRHLVRRRGQEARLRCSPMKGHSHVYWYRQLPEEGLKFMVYLQKENIIDESGMPKERFSAEFPKEGPSILRIQQVVRGDSAAYFCASSPPTLTGFNYGYTFGSGTRLTVV.

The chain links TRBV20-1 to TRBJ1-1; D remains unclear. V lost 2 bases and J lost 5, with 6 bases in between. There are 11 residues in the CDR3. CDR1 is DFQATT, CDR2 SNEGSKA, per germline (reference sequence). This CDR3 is CSARQATEAFF. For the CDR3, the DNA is TGCAGTGCTAGACAGGCGACTGAAGCTTTCTTT.

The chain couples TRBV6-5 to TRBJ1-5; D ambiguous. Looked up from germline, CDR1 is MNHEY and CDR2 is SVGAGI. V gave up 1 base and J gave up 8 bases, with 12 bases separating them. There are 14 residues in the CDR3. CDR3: CASSYWASGEPQHF. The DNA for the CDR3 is TGTGCCAGCAGTTACTGGGCATCCGGGGAGCCCCAGCATTTT.

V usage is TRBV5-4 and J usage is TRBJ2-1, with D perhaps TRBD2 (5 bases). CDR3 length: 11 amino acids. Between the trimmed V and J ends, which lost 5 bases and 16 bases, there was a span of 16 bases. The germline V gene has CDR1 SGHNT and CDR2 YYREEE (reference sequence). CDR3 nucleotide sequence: TGTGCCAGCAGTTCAGCGGCGAGCCGCTTCTTC. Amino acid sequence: CASSSAASRFF.

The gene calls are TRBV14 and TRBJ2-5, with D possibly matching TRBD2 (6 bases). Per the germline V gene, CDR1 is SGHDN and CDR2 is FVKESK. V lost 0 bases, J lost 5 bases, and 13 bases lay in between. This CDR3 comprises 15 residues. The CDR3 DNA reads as TGTGCCAGCAGCCAAGATTCAGCGGGCTTGGAGACCCAGTACTTC. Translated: CASSQDSAGLETQYF. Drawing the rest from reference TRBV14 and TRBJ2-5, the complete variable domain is EAGVTQFPSHSVIEKGQTVTLRCDPISGHDNLYWYRRVMGKEIKFLLHFVKESKQDESGMPNNRFLAERTGGTYSTLKVQPAELEDSGVYFCASSQDSAGLETQYFGPGTRLLVL.

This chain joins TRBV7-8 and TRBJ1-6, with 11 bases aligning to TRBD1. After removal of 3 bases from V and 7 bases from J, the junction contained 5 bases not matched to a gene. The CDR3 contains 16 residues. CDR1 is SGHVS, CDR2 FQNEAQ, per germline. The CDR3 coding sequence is TGTGCCAGCAGCTTGGACAGGGGGCTAGGGAATTCACCCCTCCACTTT. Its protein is CASSLDRGLGNSPLHF. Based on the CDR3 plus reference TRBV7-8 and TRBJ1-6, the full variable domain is GAGVSQSPRYKVAKRGQDVALRCDPISGHVSLFWYQQALGQGPEFLTYFQNEAQLDKSGLPSDRFFAERPEGSVSTLKIQRTQQEDSAVYLCASSLDRGLGNSPLHFGNGTRLTVT.

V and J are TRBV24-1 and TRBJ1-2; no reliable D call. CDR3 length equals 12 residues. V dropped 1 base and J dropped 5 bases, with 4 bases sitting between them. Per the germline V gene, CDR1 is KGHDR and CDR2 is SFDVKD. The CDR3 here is CATSDLQYGYTF. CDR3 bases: TGTGCCACCAGTGATTTACAGTATGGCTACACCTTC.

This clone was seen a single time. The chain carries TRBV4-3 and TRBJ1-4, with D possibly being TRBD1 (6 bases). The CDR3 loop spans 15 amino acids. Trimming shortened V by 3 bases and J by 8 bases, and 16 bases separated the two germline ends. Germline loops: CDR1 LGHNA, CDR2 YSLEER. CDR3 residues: CASSHYRVGSEKLFF. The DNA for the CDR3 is TGCGCCAGCAGCCATTACAGGGTGGGAAGCGAAAAACTGTTTTTT.

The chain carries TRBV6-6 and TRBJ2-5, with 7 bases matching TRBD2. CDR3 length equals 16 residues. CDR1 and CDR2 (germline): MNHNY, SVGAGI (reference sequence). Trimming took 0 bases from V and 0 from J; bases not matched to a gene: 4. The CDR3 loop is CASSYSGAGYQETQYF. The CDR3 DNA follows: TGTGCCAGCAGTTACTCGGGAGCGGGGTACCAAGAGACCCAGTACTTC.

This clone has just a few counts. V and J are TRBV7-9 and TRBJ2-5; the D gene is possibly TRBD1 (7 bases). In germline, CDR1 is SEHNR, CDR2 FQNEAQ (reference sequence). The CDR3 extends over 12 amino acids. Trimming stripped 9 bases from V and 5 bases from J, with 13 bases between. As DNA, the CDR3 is TGTGCCAGTCAGGGGGGCTCGGAGACCCAGTACTTC. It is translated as CASQGGSETQYF.

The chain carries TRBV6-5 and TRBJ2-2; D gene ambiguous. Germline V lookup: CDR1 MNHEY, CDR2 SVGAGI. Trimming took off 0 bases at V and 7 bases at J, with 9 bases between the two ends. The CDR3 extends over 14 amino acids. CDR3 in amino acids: CASSYSSLYGELFF. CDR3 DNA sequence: TGTGCCAGCAGTTACTCATCCCTCTACGGGGAGCTGTTTTTT.

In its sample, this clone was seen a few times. The CDR3 DNA reads as TGTGCCAGCAGCGCACAGGGGGCTGGTGGAAACACCATATATTTT. Residues: CASSAQGAGGNTIYF. The gene calls are TRBV9 and TRBJ1-3; TRBD1 aligns across 9 bases. The germline V gene has CDR1 SGDLS and CDR2 YYNGEE. The CDR3 runs to 15 residues. Trimming at V came to 3 bases and at J to 3 bases, leaving 4 bases not matched to a gene.

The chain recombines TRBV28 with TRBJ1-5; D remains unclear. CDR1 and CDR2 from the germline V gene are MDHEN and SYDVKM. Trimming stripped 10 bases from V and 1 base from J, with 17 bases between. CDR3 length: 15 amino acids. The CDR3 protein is CATSGLGPSNQPQHF. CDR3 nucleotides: TGTGCCACCAGCGGGTTAGGCCCCAGCAATCAGCCCCAGCATTTT.

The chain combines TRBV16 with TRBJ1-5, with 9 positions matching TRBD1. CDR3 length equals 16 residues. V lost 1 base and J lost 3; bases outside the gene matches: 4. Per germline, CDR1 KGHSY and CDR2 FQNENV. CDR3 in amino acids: CASSQLRTGDNQPQHF. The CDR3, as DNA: TGTGCCAGCAGCCAATTAAGGACAGGGGACAATCAGCCCCAGCATTTT.

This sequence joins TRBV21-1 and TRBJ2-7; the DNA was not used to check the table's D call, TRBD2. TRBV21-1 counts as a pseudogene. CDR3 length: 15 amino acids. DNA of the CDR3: TGTGCCAGCCGCGCTAGCGGGATGTGTTCCTACGAGCAGTACTTC. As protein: CASRASGMCSYEQYF.

This CDR3 reads CASSSPAGLLYEQYF. The DNA of the CDR3 is TGTGCCAGCAGTTCCCCAGCGGGGTTGCTCTACGAGCAGTACTTC. This chain joins TRBV27 and TRBJ2-7, with 7 positions matching TRBD2. Germline trimming cut 4 bases from V and 3 bases from J; bases unmatched to any gene: 9. This CDR3 has 15 amino acids. Per germline, CDR1 MNHEY and CDR2 SMNVEV (reference sequence).

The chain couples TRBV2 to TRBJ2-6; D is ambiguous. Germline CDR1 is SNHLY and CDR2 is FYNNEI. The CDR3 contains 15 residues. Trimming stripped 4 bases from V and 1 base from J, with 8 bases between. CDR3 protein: CASSGGSSGANVLTF. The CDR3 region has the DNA TGTGCCAGCAGTGGAGGATCTTCTGGGGCCAACGTCCTGACTTTC.

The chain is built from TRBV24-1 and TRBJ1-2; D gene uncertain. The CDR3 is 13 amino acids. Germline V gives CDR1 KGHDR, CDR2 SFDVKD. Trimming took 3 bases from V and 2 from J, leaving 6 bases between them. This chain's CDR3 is CATSDRGNYGYTF. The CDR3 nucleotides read TGTGCCACCAGTGATCGAGGAAACTATGGCTACACCTTC.

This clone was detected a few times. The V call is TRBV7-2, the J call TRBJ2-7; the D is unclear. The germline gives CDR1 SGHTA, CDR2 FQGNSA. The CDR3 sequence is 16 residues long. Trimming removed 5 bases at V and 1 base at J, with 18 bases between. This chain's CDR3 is CASSPTPGPPSYEQYF. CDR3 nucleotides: TGTGCCAGCAGCCCGACTCCGGGTCCCCCTTCCTACGAGCAGTACTTC. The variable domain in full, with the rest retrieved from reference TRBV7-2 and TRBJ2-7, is GAGVSQSPSNKVTEKGKDVELRCDPISGHTALYWYRQSLGQGLEFLIYFQGNSAPDKSGLPSDRFSAERTGGSVSTLTIQRTQQEDSAVYLCASSPTPGPPSYEQYFGPGTRLTVT.

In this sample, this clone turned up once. The CDR3 here is CASSNRGQPQHF. DNA for the CDR3: TGTGCCAGCAGCAACAGGGGCCAGCCCCAGCATTTT. The rearrangement links TRBV7-2 to TRBJ1-5; 7 bases line up with TRBD1. The V gene end was trimmed by 5 bases and the J gene end by 7 bases; junction bases not matched to a gene: 2. The CDR3 runs 12 residues. Germline V gene lookup returns CDR1 SGHTA and CDR2 FQGNSA.

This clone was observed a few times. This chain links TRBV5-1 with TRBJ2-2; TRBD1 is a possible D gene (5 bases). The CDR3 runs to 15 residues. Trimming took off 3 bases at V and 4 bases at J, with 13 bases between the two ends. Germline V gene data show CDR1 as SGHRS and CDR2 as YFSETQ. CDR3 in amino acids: CASSSTTGSTGELFF. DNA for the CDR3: TGCGCCAGCAGCTCCACTACAGGTTCCACCGGGGAGCTGTTTTTT.

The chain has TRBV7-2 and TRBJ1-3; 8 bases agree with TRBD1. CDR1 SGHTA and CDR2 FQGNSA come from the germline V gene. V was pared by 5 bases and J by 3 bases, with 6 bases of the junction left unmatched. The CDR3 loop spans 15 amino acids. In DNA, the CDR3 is TGTGCCAGCAGCGCCGGACAGGGTTTTGGAAACACCATATATTTT. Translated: CASSAGQGFGNTIYF.

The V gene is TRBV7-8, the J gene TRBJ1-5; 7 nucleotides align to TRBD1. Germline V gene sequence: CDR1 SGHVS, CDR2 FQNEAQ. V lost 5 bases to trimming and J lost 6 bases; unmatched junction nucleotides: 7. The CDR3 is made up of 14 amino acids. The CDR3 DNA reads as TGTGCCAGCAGCCCTGGGACAGCGGCTCAGCCCCAGCATTTT. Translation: CASSPGTAAQPQHF.